This TCR beta chain appears in the sequencing data of a study of T cell responses to AZD1222 COVID-19 vaccine. Study conclusions and caveats: The repertoires were collected only after the peak T cell response. Clonal diversity was possibly underestimated, and white British individuals and females predominated among donors. Regions 160-218 and 743-854 held dominance among vaccine-associated CD4 TCRs, which spanned spike.

Only in-frame clones appear in the TCRdb table, and some are missing; sequencing was by immunoSEQ multiplex PCR. This table has approximately 220,000 clones, approximately 94% appearing once. The V and J ends lost 3 bases and 1 base respectively, with 9 bases between them. CDR1 is KGHSH, CDR2 LQKENI, per germline. The CDR3 contains 14 residues. As concerns this clone: What it binds is not known.

The specimen was peripheral blood, collected on day 0 of MenACWY control vaccination. This receptor was identified in an adult in good health. This chain joins TRBV18 and TRBJ1-1; D might be TRBD1 (6 bases). For the CDR3, the DNA is TGTGCCAGCTCACCGATCAGGGGGAACACTGAAGCTTTCTTT. Its translation: CASSPIRGNTEAFF.